The entry that follows covers one T cell receptor (beta chain) sequence. What it binds is unknown. Within the sample, other DNA sequences also encode this same CDR3. This specimen belongs to a study of shared clonotypes between healthy human individuals. V dropped 6 bases and J dropped 3 bases, with 8 bases sitting between them. Germline loops: CDR1 LNHDA, CDR2 SQIVND (reference sequence). The CDR3 is 12 residues long. The assay was carried out at the deep level. This table comes from immunoSEQ multiplex PCR, and its TCRdb copy is limited to in-frame clones, with some not included. Altogether around 2,000,000 clones are present, 85% to 95% being singletons, with the ten largest covering 0.85% to 1.3%. CD45RO-negative cells were positively selected for CCR7, leaving out terminally differentiated effector memory CD45RA+ cells. Nashville, Tennessee was home to all donors, who were Caucasian adults. Findings of the study overall: An expected dependence of interdonor clonotype sharing on sequencing depth was noted. Unshared clonotypes carried lower generation probabilities than those common to all four donors.

Source material: naive CD8+ T cells sorted from blood. The receptor's source is a young man in good health. This chain uses TRBV19 with TRBJ1-1; a possible D gene is TRBD1 (5 bases). As DNA, the CDR3 is TGTGCCAGTAGGCCGGGGGACACTGAAGCTTTCTTT. This codes for CASRPGDTEAFF.